The source of this T cell receptor beta chain is a study of cytomegalovirus exposure and HLA in healthy donors. This clone was counted once. Its antigen is not identified. The PCR ran on 60 Vbeta and 13 Jbeta primers. Clones were sequenced by immunoSEQ multiplex PCR, and TCRdb holds only the in-frame ones, with some missing. Found here are some 150,000 clones, approximately 80% of them singletons; the top ten hold approximately 6.1%. General study findings and limits: No immune exposure information besides CMV serostatus was available. In a later analysis, TCR association rates varied by HLA locus: DRB1 most, HLA-C fewest.

The CDR3 runs 15 residues. The germline gives CDR1 LGHNA, CDR2 YSLEER. V was shortened by 5 bases and J by 0 bases, with 11 bases between the two germline ends. This clonotype was obtained from a man aged 30 to 39 in good health and CMV-seropositive. The sequenced material came from PBMCs. The V call is TRBV4-3, the J call TRBJ1-3; TRBD1 is a possible D gene (5 bases). CDR3 sequence: CASSAGTGSGNTIYF. The DNA of the CDR3 is TGCGCCAGCAGCGCCGGGACTGGCTCTGGAAACACCATATATTTT.